This TCR beta chain is from a study of CD8 T cells in Susac syndrome. Negative isolation was used for CD8+ and CD4+ T cells and FACS enrichment for TEMRA cells. Roughly 0.45 to 1 ug RNA was reverse transcribed with random hexamers. An immunoSEQ multiplex PCR amplified TCR beta CDR3 over 54 Vbeta and 13 Jbeta. Using its own MiXCR run on the immunoSEQ multiplex PCR reads, TCRdb lists one record per CDR3 protein. The sample records about 300,000 distinct CDR3 sequences, about nine tenths being singletons. Germline lookup yields CDR1 WNHNN and CDR2 SYGVQD (reference sequence). This CDR3 spans 12 amino acids. Trimming left V 10 bases short and J 9 bases short, with 18 bases between.

The specimen sequenced was CD8+ T cells from PBMCs. This receptor was identified in a human donor with multiple sclerosis. The chain couples TRBV10-1 to TRBJ1-2; tentative D call: TRBD1 (5 bases). The CDR3 sequence is CATDGTLGCYTF. The DNA of the CDR3 is TGCGCCACCGATGGGACTTTAGGCTGCTACACCTTC.